These T cell receptor beta chains were read from a single sample in a study of beta chain features in type 1 diabetes. Assay used: immunoSEQ multiplex PCR; TCRdb lists only in-frame clones, some missing. Altogether over 200,000 clones are present, roughly 11% being singletons, with the ten largest covering over 0.015%. Sequences were obtained from naive CD4+ T cells from blood. The receptor source for this set is a man aged 25-45 years with type 1 diabetes. Both conserved end residues are part of each CDR3. D genes are given only for firm matches. Some rows have no size entry. The others give once, few or many, or a class for an expanded clone.

V gene: TRBV2
D gene: .
clone size: .
J gene: TRBJ1-1
CDR3 protein: CASRKGGTEAFF
CDR3 DNA: TGTGCCAGCAGGAAAGGGGGCACTGAAGCTTTCTTT

V gene: TRBV7-2
D gene: TRBD1
clone size: few
J gene: TRBJ2-7
CDR3 protein: CASSSGTGAYEQYF
CDR3 DNA: TGTGCCAGCAGCTCTGGGACAGGGGCCTACGAGCAGTACTTC

V gene: TRBV11-2
D gene: .
clone size: .
J gene: TRBJ2-3
CDR3 protein: CASSVTTGGDTQYF
CDR3 DNA: TGTGCCAGCAGCGTAACCACTGGTGGAGATACGCAGTATTTT

V gene: TRBV7-2
D gene: TRBD1
clone size: .
J gene: TRBJ2-5
CDR3 protein: CASSYQTGPSGETQYF
CDR3 DNA: TGTGCCAGCAGCTACCAGACAGGGCCGTCTGGGGAGACCCAGTACTTC

V gene: TRBV7-9
D gene: .
clone size: few
J gene: TRBJ2-7
CDR3 protein: CASSRLAGSYEQYF
CDR3 DNA: TGTGCCAGCAGCCGCCTCGCAGGGTCCTACGAGCAGTACTTC

V gene: TRBV5-1
D gene: .
clone size: few
J gene: TRBJ2-1
CDR3 protein: CASSLDGSSYNEQFF
CDR3 DNA: TGCGCCAGCAGCCTGGACGGGAGCTCCTACAATGAGCAGTTCTTC

V gene: TRBV7-9
D gene: TRBD1
clone size: .
J gene: TRBJ2-5
CDR3 protein: CASSARLDRGQTQYF
CDR3 DNA: TGTGCCAGCAGCGCCCGTTTGGACAGGGGACAGACCCAGTACTTC

V gene: TRBV4-2
D gene: .
clone size: few
J gene: TRBJ2-2
CDR3 protein: CASSQDLIRDLNTGELFF
CDR3 DNA: TGTGCCAGCAGCCAAGACTTAATCCGGGACTTGAACACCGGGGAGCTGTTTTTT

V gene: TRBV7-9
D gene: .
clone size: .
J gene: TRBJ1-6
CDR3 protein: CASSWRGGNSPLHF
CDR3 DNA: TGTGCCAGCAGCTGGAGGGGTGGTAATTCACCCCTCCACTTT

V gene: TRBV30
D gene: TRBD1
clone size: .
J gene: TRBJ1-6
CDR3 protein: CAWRRFTGTGGNSPLHF
CDR3 DNA: TGTGCCTGGAGGAGGTTCACCGGGACAGGGGGGAATTCACCCCTCCACTTT

V gene: TRBV4-2
D gene: .
clone size: .
J gene: TRBJ2-6
CDR3 protein: CASSQVDRISSGANVLTF
CDR3 DNA: TGTGCCAGCAGCCAAGTCGACAGGATATCCTCTGGGGCCAACGTCCTGACTTTC

V gene: TRBV15
D gene: TRBD2
clone size: few
J gene: TRBJ2-5
CDR3 protein: CATSRDSGGETQYF
CDR3 DNA: TGTGCCACCAGCAGAGATAGCGGGGGAGAGACCCAGTACTTC

V gene: TRBV6-5
D gene: .
clone size: .
J gene: TRBJ1-2
CDR3 protein: CASSRSFNYGYTF
CDR3 DNA: TGTGCCAGCAGCCGGTCTTTCAACTATGGCTACACCTTC

V gene: TRBV20-1
D gene: .
clone size: few
J gene: TRBJ2-7
CDR3 protein: CSAHLVHEQYF
CDR3 DNA: TGCAGTGCGCATCTAGTTCACGAGCAGTACTTC

V gene: TRBV4-3
D gene: TRBD1
clone size: .
J gene: TRBJ1-3
CDR3 protein: CASSYGTGSGNTIYF
CDR3 DNA: TGCGCCAGCAGCTACGGGACAGGGTCTGGAAACACCATATATTTT

V gene: TRBV4-2
D gene: TRBD1
clone size: few
J gene: TRBJ2-1
CDR3 protein: CASSQEYRGFNEQFF
CDR3 DNA: TGTGCCAGCAGCCAAGAATACAGGGGGTTCAATGAGCAGTTCTTC

V gene: TRBV6-5
D gene: .
clone size: .
J gene: TRBJ1-2
CDR3 protein: CASTGGVGYGYTF
CDR3 DNA: TGTGCCAGCACGGGGGGCGTTGGATATGGCTACACCTTC

V gene: TRBV9
D gene: TRBD1
clone size: few
J gene: TRBJ2-7
CDR3 protein: CASSATTGDYEQYF
CDR3 DNA: TGTGCCAGCAGCGCAACTACAGGGGATTACGAGCAGTACTTC

V gene: TRBV7-9
D gene: .
clone size: .
J gene: TRBJ1-3
CDR3 protein: CASSLDVFSGNTIYF
CDR3 DNA: TGTGCCAGCAGCTTAGATGTATTCTCTGGAAACACCATATATTTT

V gene: TRBV7-2
D gene: .
clone size: few
J gene: TRBJ1-1
CDR3 protein: CASSLSPGGNTEAFF
CDR3 DNA: TGTGCCAGCAGCTTATCGCCGGGTGGGAACACTGAAGCTTTCTTT

V gene: TRBV19
D gene: .
clone size: few
J gene: TRBJ1-5
CDR3 protein: CASSRRISSRLRHQPQHF
CDR3 DNA: TGTGCCAGTAGTAGGAGAATCAGTTCACGTCTAAGGCATCAGCCCCAGCATTTT

V gene: TRBV5-1
D gene: .
clone size: few
J gene: TRBJ2-5
CDR3 protein: CASSSSVRETQYF
CDR3 DNA: TGCGCCAGCAGCTCCAGTGTCCGCGAGACCCAGTACTTC